This T cell receptor (beta chain) was observed in a study of T cell responses to AZD1222 COVID-19 vaccine. Study summary: Samples with a second dose at about 4 or about 12 weeks were pooled together.

Generated by immunoSEQ multiplex PCR, the TCRdb table keeps only in-frame clones and is missing some. Counted here are 75,000 to 95,000 clones, about nine tenths occurring once; the ten biggest clones make up about 4.3%. With regard to this clone: Its antigen is not identified.

Study outcomes and limitations: Baseline testing showed seropositivity in only six AZD1222 recipients. Donors were largely white British and mainly female; clonal diversity was possibly underestimated.

The V and J ends lost 9 bases and 0 bases respectively, with 11 bases between them. Germline CDR1 is MRHNA and CDR2 is SNTAGT. This CDR3 spans 13 amino acids. The source was peripheral blood, collected on day 0 of AZD1222 vaccination. The receptor was isolated from an adult in good health. The chain uses TRBV6-4 and TRBJ1-1; D unresolved. This chain's CDR3 is CARGDSMNTEAFF. CDR3 sequence (DNA): TGTGCCAGGGGAGATTCCATGAACACTGAAGCTTTCTTT.